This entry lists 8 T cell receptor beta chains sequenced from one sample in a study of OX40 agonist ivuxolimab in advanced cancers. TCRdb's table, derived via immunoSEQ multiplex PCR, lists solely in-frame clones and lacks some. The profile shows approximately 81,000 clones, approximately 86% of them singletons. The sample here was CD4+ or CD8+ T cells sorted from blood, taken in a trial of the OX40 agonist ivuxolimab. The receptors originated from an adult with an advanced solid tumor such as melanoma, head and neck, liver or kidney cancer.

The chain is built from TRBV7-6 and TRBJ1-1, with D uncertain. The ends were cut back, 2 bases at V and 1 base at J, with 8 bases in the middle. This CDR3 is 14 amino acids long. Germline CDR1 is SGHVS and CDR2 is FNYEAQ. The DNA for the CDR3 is TGTGCCAGCAGCTTAAGGTTGGGGAACACTGAAGCTTTCTTT. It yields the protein CASSLRLGNTEAFF.

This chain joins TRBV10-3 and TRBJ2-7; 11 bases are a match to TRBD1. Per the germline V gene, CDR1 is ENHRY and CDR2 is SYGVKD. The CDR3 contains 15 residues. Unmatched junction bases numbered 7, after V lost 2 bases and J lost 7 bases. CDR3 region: CAISEAGQGAEEQYF. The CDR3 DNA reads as TGTGCCATCAGTGAGGCTGGACAGGGGGCGGAGGAGCAGTACTTC.

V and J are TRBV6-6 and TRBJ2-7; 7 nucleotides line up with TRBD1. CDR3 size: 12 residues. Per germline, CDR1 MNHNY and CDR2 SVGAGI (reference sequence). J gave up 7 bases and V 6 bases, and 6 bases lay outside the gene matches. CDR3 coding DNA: TGTGCCAGCAGCTCGACCAGGGGGGAGCAGTACTTC. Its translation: CASSSTRGEQYF.

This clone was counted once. The CDR3 DNA is TGTGCCAGCAGTGAATACGGCAGCCCCCTCGATCAGCCCCAGCATTTT. It translates to CASSEYGSPLDQPQHF. The J gene is TRBJ1-5, the V gene TRBV25-1; D call uncertain. The CDR3 has 16 amino acids. V lost 0 bases and J lost 5, with 14 bases in between. From germline, CDR1 is MGHDK and CDR2 SYGVNS.

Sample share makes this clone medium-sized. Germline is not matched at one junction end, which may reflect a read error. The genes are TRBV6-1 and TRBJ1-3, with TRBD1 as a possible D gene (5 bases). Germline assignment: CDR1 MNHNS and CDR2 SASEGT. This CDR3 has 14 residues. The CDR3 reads CASTRAPNGDTIYF. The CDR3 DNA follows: TGTGCCAGTACCAGGGCCCCTAATGGAGACACCATATATTTT.

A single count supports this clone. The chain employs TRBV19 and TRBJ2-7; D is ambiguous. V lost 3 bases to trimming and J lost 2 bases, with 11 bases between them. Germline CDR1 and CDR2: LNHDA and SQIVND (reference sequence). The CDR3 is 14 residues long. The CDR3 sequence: CASSMSTGAYEQYF. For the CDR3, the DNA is TGTGCCAGTAGTATGAGCACTGGAGCCTACGAGCAGTACTTC.

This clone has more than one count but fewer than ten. The CDR3 DNA reads as TGTGCCATCAGTCGGGACACCACCAATCAGCCCCAGCATTTT. As protein: CAISRDTTNQPQHF. The chain recombines TRBV10-3 with TRBJ1-5; TRBD1 might be the D (6 bases). Germline CDR1 ENHRY, CDR2 SYGVKD. V lost 5 bases to trimming and J lost 3 bases, with 11 bases between them. The CDR3 is made up of 14 amino acids.

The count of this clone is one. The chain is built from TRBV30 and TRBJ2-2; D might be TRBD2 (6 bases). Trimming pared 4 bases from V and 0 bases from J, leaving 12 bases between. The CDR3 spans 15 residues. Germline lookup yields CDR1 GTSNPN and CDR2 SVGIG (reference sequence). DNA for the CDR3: TGTGCCTGGACGGGGGAATCTACGAACACCGGGGAGCTGTTTTTT. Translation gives CAWTGESTNTGELFF.